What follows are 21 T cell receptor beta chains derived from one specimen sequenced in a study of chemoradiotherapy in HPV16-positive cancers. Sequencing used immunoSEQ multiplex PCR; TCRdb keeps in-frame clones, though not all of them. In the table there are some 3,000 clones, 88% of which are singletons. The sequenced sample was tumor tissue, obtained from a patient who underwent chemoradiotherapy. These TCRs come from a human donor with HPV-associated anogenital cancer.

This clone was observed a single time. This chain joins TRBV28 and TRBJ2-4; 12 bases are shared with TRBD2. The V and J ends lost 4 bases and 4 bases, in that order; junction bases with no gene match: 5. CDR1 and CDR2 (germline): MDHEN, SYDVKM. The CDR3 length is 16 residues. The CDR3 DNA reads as TGTGCCAGCAGTTCGACTAGCGGGAGTAAAAAAAACATTCAGTACTTC. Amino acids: CASSSTSGSKKNIQYF. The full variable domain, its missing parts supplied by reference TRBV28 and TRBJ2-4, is DVKVTQSSRYLVKRTGEKVFLECVQDMDHENMFWYRQDPGLGLRLIYFSYDVKMKEKGDIPEGYSVSREKKERFSLILESASTNQTSMYLCASSSTSGSKKNIQYFGAGTRLSVL.

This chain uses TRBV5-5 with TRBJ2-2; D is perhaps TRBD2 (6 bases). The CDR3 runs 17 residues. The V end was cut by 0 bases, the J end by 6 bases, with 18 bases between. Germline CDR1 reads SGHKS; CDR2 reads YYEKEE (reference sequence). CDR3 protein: CASSLVRGGPTPGELFF. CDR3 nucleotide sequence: TGTGCCAGCAGCTTGGTTAGAGGAGGGCCGACCCCCGGGGAGCTGTTTTTT.

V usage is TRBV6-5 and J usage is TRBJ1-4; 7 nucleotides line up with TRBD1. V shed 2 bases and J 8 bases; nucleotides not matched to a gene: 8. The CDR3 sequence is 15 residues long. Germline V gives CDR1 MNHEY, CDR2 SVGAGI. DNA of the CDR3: TGTGCCAGCAGTTACAGGGGGCCAAACCCGGAAAAACTGTTTTTT. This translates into CASSYRGPNPEKLFF.

The CDR3 loop is CASSIPGETNYGYTF. The CDR3, as DNA: TGTGCCAGTAGTATCCCAGGGGAGACTAACTATGGCTACACCTTC. This chain joins TRBV19 and TRBJ1-2; D may be TRBD1 (6 bases). CDR1 is LNHDA and CDR2 is SQIVND in the germline V gene (reference sequence). The V end lost 3 bases, the J end lost 0 bases, and 11 bases lay between the germline ends. This CDR3 spans 15 amino acids.

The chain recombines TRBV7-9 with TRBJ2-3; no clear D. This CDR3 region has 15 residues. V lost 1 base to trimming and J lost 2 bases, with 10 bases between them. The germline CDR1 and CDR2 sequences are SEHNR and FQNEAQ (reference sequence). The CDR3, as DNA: TGTGCCAGCAGCTTAGGTGGCGGTGCCACAGATACGCAGTATTTT. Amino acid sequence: CASSLGGGATDTQYF.

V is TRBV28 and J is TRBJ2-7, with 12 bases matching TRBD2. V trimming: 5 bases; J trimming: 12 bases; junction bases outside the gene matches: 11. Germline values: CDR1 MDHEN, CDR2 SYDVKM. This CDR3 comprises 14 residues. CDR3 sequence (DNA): TGTGCCAGCAGTCCCCATTCTAGCGGGAGGGCCCCGTACTTC. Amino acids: CASSPHSSGRAPYF. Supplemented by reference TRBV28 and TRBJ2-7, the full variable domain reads DVKVTQSSRYLVKRTGEKVFLECVQDMDHENMFWYRQDPGLGLRLIYFSYDVKMKEKGDIPEGYSVSREKKERFSLILESASTNQTSMYLCASSPHSSGRAPYFGPGTRLTVT.

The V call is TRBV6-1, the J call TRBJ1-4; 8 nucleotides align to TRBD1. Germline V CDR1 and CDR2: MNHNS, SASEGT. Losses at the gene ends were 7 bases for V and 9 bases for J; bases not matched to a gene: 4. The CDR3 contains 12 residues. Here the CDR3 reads CASNRGEKKLFF. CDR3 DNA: TGTGCCAGCAACAGGGGGGAAAAAAAACTGTTTTTT.

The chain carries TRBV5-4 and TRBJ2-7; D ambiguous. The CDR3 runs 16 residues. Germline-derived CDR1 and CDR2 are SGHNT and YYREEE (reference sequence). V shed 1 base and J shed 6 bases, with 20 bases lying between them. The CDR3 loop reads CASSLRLTQYPLEQYF. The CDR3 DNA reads TGTGCCAGCAGCTTGCGGTTAACCCAATACCCACTCGAGCAGTACTTC. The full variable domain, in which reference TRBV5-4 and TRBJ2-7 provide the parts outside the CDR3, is ETGVTQSPTHLIKTRGQQVTLRCSSQSGHNTVSWYQQALGQGPQFIFQYYREEENGRGNFPPRFSGLQFPNYSSELNVNALELDDSALYLCASSLRLTQYPLEQYFGPGTRLTVT.

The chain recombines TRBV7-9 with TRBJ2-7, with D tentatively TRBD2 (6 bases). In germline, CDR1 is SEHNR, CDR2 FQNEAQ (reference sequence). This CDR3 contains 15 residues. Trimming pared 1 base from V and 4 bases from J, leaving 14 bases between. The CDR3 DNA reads TGTGCCAGCAGCTTAGGATCCGGGGGAATTTACGAGCAGTACTTC. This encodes CASSLGSGGIYEQYF.

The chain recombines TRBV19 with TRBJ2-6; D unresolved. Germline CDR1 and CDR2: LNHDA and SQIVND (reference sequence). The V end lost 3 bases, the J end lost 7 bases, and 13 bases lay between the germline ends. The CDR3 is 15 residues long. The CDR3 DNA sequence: TGTGCCAGTAGTATCTCCTGGACGGCCGCCAACGTCCTGACTTTC. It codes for CASSISWTAANVLTF.

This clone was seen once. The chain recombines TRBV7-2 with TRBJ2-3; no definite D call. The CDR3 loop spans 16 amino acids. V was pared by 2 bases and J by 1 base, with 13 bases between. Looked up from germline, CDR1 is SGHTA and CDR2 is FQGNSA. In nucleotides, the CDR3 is TGTGCCAGCAGCTTAACGGCTAGTGCTGGCACAGATACGCAGTATTTT. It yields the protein CASSLTASAGTDTQYF. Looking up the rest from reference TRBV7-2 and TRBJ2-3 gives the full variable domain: GAGVSQSPSNKVTEKGKDVELRCDPISGHTALYWYRQSLGQGLEFLIYFQGNSAPDKSGLPSDRFSAERTGGSVSTLTIQRTQQEDSAVYLCASSLTASAGTDTQYFGPGTRLTVL.

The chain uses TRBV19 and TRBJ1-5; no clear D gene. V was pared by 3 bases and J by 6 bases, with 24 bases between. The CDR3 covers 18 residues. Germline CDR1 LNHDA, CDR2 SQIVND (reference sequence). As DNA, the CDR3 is TGTGCCAGTAGTATTGGTTTCATCTTAGCGGGCAGCGGTCAGCCCCAGCATTTT. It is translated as CASSIGFILAGSGQPQHF.

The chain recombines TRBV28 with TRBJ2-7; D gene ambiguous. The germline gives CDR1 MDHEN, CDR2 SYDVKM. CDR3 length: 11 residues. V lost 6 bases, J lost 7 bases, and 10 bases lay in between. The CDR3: CASSLGLEQYF. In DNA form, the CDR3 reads TGTGCCAGCAGCCTGGGGTTGGAGCAGTACTTC.

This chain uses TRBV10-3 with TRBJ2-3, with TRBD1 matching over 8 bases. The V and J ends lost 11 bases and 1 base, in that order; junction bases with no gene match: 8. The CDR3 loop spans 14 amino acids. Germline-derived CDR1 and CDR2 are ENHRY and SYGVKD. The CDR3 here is CAALPGQGTDTQYF. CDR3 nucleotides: TGTGCCGCGCTACCGGGACAGGGCACAGATACGCAGTATTTT.

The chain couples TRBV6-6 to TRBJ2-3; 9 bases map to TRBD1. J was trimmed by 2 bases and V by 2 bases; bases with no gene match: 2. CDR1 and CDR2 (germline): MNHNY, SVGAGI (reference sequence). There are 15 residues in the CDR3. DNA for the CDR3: TGTGCCAGCAGTTACGGGACAGGGAACACAGATACGCAGTATTTT. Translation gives CASSYGTGNTDTQYF.

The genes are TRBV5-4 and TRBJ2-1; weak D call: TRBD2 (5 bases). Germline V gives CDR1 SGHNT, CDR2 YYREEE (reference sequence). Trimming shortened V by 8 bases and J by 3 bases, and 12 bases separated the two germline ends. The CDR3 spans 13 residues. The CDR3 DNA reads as TGTGCCAGTACCGGGGAGAACTACAATGAGCAGTTCTTC. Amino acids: CASTGENYNEQFF.

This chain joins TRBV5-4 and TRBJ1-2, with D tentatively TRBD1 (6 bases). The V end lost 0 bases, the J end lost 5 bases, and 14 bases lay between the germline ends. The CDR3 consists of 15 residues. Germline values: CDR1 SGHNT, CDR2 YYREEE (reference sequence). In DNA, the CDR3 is TGTGCCAGCAGCTTGGAACAGGGCTCAAGATATGGCTACACCTTC. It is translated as CASSLEQGSRYGYTF.

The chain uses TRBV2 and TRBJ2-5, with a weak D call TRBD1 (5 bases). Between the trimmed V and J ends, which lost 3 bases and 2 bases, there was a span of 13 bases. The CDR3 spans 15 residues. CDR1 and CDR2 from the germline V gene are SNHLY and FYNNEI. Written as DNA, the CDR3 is TGTGCCAGCAGTGAGCGGCAGGGAATACAAGAGACCCAGTACTTC. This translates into CASSERQGIQETQYF.

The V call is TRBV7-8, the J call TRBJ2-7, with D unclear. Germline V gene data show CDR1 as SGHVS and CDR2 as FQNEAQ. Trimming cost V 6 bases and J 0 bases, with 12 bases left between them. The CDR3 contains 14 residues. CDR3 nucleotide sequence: TGTGCCAGCAGACCCCCCGAGAGCTCCTACGAGCAGTACTTC. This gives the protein CASRPPESSYEQYF.

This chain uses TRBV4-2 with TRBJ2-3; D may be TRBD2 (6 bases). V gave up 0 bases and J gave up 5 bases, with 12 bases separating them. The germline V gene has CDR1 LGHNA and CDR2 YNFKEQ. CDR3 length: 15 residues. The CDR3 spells CASSQETGSQDTQYF. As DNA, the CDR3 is TGTGCCAGCAGCCAAGAAACCGGGAGTCAAGATACGCAGTATTTT.

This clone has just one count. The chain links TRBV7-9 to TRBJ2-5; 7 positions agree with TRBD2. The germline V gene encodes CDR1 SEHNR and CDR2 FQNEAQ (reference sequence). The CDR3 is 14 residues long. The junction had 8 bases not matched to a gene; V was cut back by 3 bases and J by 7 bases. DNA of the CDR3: TGTGCCAGCAGCTTTCCACTAGCGATCGGGACCCAGTACTTC. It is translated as CASSFPLAIGTQYF.